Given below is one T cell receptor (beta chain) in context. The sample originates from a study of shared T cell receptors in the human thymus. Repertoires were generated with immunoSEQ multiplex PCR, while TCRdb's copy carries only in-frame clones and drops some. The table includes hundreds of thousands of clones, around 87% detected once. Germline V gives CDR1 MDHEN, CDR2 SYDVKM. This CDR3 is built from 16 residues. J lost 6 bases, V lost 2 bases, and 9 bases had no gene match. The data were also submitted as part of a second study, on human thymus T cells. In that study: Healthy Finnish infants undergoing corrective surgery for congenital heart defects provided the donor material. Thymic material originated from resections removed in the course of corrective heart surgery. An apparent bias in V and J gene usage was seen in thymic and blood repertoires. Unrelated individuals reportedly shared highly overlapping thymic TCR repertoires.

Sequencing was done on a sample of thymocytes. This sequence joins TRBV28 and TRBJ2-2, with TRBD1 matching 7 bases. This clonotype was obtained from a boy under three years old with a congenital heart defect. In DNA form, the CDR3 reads TGTGCCAGCAGTTTACACGGGACAGATAGCTCCGGGGAGCTGTTTTTT. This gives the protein CASSLHGTDSSGELFF.